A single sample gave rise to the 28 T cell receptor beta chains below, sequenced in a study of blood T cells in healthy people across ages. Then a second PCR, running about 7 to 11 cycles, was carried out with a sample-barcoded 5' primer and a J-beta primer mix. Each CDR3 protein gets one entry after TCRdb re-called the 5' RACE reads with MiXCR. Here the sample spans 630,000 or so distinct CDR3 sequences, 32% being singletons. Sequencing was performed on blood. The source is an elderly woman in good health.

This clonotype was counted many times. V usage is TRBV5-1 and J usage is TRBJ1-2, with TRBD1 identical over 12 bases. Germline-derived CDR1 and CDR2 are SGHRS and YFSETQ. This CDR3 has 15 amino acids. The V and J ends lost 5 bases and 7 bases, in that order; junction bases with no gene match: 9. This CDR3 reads CASSYSGQGASGYTF. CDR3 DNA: TGCGCCAGCAGTTACTCGGGACAGGGGGCTTCTGGCTACACCTTC.

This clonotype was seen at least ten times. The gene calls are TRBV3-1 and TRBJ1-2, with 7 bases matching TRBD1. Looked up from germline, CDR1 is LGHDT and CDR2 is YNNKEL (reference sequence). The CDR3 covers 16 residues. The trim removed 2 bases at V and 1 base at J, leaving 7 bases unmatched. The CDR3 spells CASSQRQGAGNYGYTF. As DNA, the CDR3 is TGTGCCAGCAGCCAACGACAGGGCGCGGGTAACTATGGCTACACCTTC.

For the CDR3, the DNA is TGTGCCAGCAGCTTGGTGACAGGGGGTGAAGCTTTCTTT. Its translation is CASSLVTGGEAFF. J is TRBJ1-1 and V is TRBV5-6; 9 positions match TRBD1. The trim removed 0 bases at V and 7 bases at J, leaving 1 base unmatched. Germline V gene lookup returns CDR1 SGHDT and CDR2 YYEEEE. The CDR3 runs 13 residues.

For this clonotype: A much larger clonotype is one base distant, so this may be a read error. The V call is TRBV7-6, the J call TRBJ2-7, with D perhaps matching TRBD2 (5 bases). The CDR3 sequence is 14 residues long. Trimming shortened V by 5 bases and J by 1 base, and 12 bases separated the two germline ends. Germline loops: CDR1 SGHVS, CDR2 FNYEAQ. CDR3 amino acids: CASSGTGDSYEQYF. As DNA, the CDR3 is TGTGCCAGCAGCGGTACCGGGGATTCCTACGAGCAGTACTTC. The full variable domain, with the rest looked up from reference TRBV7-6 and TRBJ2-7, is GAGVSQSPRYKVTKRGQDVALRCDPISGHVSLYWYRQALGQGPEFLTYFNYEAQQDKSGLPNDRFSAERPEGSISTLTIQRTEQRDSAMYRCASSGTGDSYEQYFGPGTRLTVT.

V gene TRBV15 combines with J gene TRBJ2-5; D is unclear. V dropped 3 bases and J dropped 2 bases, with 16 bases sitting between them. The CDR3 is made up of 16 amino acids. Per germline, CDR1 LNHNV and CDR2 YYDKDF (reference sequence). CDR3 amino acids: CATSSVSGIGQETQYF. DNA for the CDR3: TGTGCCACCAGCAGTGTGTCCGGCATTGGACAAGAGACCCAGTACTTC.

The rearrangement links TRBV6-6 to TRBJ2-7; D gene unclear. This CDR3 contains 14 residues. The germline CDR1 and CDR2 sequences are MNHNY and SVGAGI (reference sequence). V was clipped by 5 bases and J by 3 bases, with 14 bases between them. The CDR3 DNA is TGTGCCAGCAGTCACACGGCCTCAAGCTACGAGCAGTACTTC. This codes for CASSHTASSYEQYF.

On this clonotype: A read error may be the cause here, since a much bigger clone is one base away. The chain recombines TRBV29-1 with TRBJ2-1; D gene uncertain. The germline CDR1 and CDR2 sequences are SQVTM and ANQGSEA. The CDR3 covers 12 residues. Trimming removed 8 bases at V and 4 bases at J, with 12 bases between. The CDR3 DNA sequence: TGCAGCATCGGAATGAGGTACAATGAGCAGTTCTTC. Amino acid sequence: CSIGMRYNEQFF.

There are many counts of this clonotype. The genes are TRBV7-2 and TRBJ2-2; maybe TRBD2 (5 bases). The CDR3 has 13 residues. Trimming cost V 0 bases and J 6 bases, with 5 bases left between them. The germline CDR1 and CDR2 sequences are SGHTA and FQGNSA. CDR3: CASSLARAGELFF. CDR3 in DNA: TGTGCCAGCAGCTTAGCGCGGGCCGGGGAGCTGTTTTTT.

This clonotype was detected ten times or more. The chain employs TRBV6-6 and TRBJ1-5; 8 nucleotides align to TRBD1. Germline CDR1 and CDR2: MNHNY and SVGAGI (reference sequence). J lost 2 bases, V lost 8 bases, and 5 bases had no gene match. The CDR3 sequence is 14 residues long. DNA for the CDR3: TGTGCCAGCCGACAGGGGAACGGCAATCAGCCCCAGCATTTT. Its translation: CASRQGNGNQPQHF.

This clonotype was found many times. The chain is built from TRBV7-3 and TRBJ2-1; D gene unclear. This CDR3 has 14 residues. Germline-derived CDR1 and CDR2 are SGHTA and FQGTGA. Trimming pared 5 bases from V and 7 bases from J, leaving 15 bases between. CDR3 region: CASSPIVGWNEQFF. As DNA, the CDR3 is TGTGCCAGCAGCCCAATCGTGGGGTGGAATGAGCAGTTCTTC.

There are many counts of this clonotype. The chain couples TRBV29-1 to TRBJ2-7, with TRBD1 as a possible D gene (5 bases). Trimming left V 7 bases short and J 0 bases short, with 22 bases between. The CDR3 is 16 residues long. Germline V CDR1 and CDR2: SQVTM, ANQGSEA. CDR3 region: CSAPERWGQHSYEQYF. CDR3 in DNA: TGCAGCGCCCCCGAGCGTTGGGGCCAGCACTCCTACGAGCAGTACTTC.

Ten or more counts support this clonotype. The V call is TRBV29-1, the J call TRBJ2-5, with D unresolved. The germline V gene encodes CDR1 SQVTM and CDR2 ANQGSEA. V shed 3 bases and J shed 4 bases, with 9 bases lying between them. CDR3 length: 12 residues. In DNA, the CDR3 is TGCAGCGTTGATAGTCTAGTAGAGACCCAGTACTTC. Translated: CSVDSLVETQYF.

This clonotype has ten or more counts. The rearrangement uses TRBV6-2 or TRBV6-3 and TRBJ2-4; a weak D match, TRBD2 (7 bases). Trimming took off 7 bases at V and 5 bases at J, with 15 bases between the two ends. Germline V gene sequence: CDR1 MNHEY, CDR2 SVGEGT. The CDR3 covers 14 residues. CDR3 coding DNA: TGTGCCAGCATCAAGGGGGGGCTCGAAAACATTCAGTACTTC. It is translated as CASIKGGLENIQYF.

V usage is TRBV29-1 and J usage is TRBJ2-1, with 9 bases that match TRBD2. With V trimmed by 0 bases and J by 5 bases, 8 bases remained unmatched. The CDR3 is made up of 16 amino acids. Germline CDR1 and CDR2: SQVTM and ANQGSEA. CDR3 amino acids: CSVEEVAGALDNEQFF. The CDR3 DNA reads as TGCAGCGTTGAAGAGGTAGCGGGAGCTCTCGACAATGAGCAGTTCTTC.

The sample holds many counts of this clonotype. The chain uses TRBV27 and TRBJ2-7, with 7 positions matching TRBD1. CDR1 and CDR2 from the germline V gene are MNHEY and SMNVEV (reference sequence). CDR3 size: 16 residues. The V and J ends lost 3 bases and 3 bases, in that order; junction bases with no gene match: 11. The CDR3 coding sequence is TGTGCCAGCAGTTTGGGGTGGGACAGAAGAAACTACGAGCAGTACTTC. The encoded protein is CASSLGWDRRNYEQYF.

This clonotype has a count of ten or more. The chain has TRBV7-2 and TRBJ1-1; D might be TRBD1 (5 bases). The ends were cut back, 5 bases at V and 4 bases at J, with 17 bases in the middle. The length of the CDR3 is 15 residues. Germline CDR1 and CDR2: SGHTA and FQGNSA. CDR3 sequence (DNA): TGTGCCAGCAGCCAGAGGGGACGACGGGGCACTGAAGCTTTCTTT. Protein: CASSQRGRRGTEAFF.

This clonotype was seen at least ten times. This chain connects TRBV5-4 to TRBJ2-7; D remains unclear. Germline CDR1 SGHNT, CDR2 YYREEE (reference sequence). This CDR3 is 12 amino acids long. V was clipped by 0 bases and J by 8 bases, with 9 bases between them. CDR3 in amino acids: CASSLDNRQQYF. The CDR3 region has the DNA TGTGCCAGCAGCTTGGACAACCGCCAGCAGTACTTC.

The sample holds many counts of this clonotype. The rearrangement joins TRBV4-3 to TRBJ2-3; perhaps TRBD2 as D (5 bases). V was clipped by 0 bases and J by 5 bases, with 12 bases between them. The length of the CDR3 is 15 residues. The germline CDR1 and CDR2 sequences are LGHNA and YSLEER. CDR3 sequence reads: CASSQERSAGDTQYF. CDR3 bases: TGCGCCAGCAGCCAAGAAAGAAGCGCGGGAGATACGCAGTATTTT.

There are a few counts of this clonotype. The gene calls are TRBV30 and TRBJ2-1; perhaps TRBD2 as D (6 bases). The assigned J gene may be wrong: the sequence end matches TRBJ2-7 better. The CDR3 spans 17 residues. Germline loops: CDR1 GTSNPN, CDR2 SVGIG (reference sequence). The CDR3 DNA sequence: TGTGCCTGGAGTGTATGGAGGGTAACCAGCTCCTACAATGAGCAGTACTTC. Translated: CAWSVWRVTSSYNEQYF.

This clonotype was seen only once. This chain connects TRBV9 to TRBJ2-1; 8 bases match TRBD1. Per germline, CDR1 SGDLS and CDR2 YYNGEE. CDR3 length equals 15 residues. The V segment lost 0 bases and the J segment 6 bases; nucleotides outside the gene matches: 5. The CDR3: CASSVGQGAANEQFF. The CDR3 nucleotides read TGTGCCAGCAGCGTAGGGCAGGGGGCGGCCAATGAGCAGTTCTTC.

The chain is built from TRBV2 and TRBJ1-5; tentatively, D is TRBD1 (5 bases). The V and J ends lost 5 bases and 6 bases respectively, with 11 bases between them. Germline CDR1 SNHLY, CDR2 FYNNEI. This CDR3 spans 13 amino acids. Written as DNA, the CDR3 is TGTGCCAGCAGTACCAGGGATAGTCAGCCCCAGCATTTT. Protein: CASSTRDSQPQHF.

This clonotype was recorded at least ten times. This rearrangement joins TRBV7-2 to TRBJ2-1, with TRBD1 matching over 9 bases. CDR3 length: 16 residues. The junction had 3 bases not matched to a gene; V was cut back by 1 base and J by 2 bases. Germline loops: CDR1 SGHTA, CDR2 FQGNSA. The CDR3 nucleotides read TGTGCCAGCAGCTTAGGGGGGACAGGGCCCTACAATGAGCAGTTCTTC. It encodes CASSLGGTGPYNEQFF. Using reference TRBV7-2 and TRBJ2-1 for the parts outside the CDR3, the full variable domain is GAGVSQSPSNKVTEKGKDVELRCDPISGHTALYWYRQSLGQGLEFLIYFQGNSAPDKSGLPSDRFSAERTGGSVSTLTIQRTQQEDSAVYLCASSLGGTGPYNEQFFGPGTRLTVL.

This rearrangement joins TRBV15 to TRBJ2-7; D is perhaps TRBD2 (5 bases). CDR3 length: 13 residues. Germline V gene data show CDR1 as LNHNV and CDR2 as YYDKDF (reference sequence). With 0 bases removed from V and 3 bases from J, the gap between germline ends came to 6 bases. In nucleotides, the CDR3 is TGTGCCACCAGCAGAGATGGGAGCTACGAGCAGTACTTC. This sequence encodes CATSRDGSYEQYF.

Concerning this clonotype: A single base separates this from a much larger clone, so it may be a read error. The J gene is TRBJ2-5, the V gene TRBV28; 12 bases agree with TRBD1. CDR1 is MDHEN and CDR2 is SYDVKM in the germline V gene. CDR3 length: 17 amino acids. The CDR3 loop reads CASTPGTGGRGKEIQYF. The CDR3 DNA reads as TGTGCCAGCACACCCGGGACAGGGGGCCGAGGGAAAGAGATCCAGTACTTC.

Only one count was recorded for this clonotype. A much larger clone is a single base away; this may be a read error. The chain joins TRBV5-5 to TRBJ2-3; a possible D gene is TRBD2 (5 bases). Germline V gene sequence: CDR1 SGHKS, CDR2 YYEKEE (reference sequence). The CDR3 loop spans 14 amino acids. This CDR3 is CASGLFVGADTQYF. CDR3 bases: TGTGCCAGCGGCTTGTTTGTCGGGGCAGATACGCAGTATTTT.

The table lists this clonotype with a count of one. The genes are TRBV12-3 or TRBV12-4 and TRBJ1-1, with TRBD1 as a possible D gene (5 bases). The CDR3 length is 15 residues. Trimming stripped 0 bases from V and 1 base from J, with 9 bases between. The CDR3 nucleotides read TGTGCCAGCAGTTTAGCGGGGGTCGGGAACACTGAAGCTTTCTTT. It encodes CASSLAGVGNTEAFF.

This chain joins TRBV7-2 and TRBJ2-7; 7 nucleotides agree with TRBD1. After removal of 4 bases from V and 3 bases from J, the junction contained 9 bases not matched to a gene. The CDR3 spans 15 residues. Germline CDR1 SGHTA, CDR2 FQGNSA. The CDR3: CASSSSTGARYEQYF. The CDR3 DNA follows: TGTGCCAGCAGCTCGAGCACAGGGGCCCGCTACGAGCAGTACTTC.

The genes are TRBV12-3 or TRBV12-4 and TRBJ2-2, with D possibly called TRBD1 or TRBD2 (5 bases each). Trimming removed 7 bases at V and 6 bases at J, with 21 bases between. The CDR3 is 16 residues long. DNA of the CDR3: TGTGCCAGCACGGCCGGGGCAGGCGGAATGGCCGGGGAGCTGTTTTTT. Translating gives CASTAGAGGMAGELFF.